Listed below are T cell receptor beta chains from one sample, sequenced in a study of shared clonotypes between healthy human individuals. Assay used: immunoSEQ multiplex PCR; TCRdb lists only in-frame clones, some missing. The top ten hold 1% to 1.5% of the sample, which has over 1.4 million clones, over 95% seen once. Sequenced sample: naive CD4+ T cells sorted from blood. These receptors originate from a young man in good health. Both conserved end residues are part of each CDR3. Fields, in order: clone size, V gene, CDR3 protein. The size of a clone is reported for some rows only, either as once, few or many, or as a class for expanded clones.

NA,TRBV15,CATSPRPTEAFF
NA,TRBV7-2,CASAGTSESYEQYF
once,TRBV5-1,CASSARGDQETQYF
NA,TRBV6-5,CASSYVGYNTGELFF
NA,TRBV18,CASSPGGQGYEQYF
NA,TRBV18,CASSPQTSGGTYNEQFF
NA,TRBV19,CASRIPGLADEQFF
NA,TRBV5-5,CASSLPFSYEQYF
NA,TRBV5-1,CASSLGGGSFSYEQYF
NA,TRBV9,CASSVGVSGRYGYEQFF
NA,TRBV18,CASSAGTGLYEQYF
NA,TRBV7-8,CASSLSGTLYEQYF
NA,TRBV25-1,CASREQGPYGYTF
NA,TRBV4-2,CASSQDRRGTEAFF
NA,TRBV5-1,CASSLGGGGETQYF
NA,TRBV19,CASRSGSPYNEQFF
NA,TRBV5-4,CASSLWGTNKNTGELFF
NA,TRBV28,CASSSTGKTQYF
once,TRBV5-6,CASSRRASGNQETQYF
NA,TRBV6-1,CASSEGPGDSPPQHF
NA,TRBV5-1,CASSSISADYGYTF
once,TRBV5-1,CASSLDRLSGNTIYF
NA,TRBV18,CASSRDQTRGRGNQPQHF
NA,TRBV5-4,CASRRDRGLEQYF
NA,TRBV7-9,CASSRAGLADPDTQYF
NA,TRBV7-2,CASSKGTYEQYF
NA,TRBV7-2,CASSLTGSNTGELFF
NA,TRBV2,CASSGWRDSNVQYF
once,TRBV14,CASSPGLPGRYTEAFF
NA,TRBV19,CASSTRLAPTYEQYF
NA,TRBV10-1,CASSEHPPGLRRGGNTEAFF
NA,TRBV7-8,CASSLVRTLTYEQYF
NA,TRBV7-2,CASSLLRLALDTQYF
NA,TRBV7-7,CASSSPPPGSNEQFF
few,TRBV11-2,CASSLQGYEQYF
NA,TRBV18,CASSSLWGSGANVLTF
NA,TRBV5-4,CASKTGGGGYTF
NA,TRBV5-6,CASSAITGESTEAFF
once,TRBV7-6,CASSLTEYGELFF
NA,TRBV19,CVPSKRDYTQYF
NA,TRBV28,CASSLGQHFYEQYF
NA,TRBV11-2,CASSYRASSDTEAFF
NA,TRBV7-2,CASSRDRVAYEQYF
once,TRBV28,CASSLVPAGAPDTQYF
NA,TRBV6-1,CASNGLAGGFSEQFF
NA,TRBV4-1,CASSQVAGRSTDTQYF
NA,TRBV18,CASSVVSSSYNEQFF
once,TRBV10-3,CAISERTRHNEQFF
NA,TRBV28,CASSLVQDNRPQHF
NA,TRBV15,CAVHRERGSTDTQYF
NA,TRBV28,CASSPHPGTGAFKQYF
NA,TRBV5-1,CASSVRLAGGPREQFF
NA,TRBV9,CASSESMDRNYGYTF